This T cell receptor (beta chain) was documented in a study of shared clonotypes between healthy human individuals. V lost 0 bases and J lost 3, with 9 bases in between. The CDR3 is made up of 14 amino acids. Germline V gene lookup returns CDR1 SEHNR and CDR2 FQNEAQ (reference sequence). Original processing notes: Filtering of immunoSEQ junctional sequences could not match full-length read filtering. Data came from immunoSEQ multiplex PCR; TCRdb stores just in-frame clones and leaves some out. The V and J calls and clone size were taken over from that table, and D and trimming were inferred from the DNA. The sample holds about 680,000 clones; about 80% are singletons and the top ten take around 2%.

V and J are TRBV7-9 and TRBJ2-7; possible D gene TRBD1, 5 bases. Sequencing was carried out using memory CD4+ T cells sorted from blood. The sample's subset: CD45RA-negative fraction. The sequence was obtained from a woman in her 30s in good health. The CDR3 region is CASSLAGARYEQYF. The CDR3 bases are TGTGCCAGCAGCTTAGCAGGGGCGCGCTACGAGCAGTACTTC. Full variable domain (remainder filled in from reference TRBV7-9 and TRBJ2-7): DTGVSQNPRHKITKRGQNVTFRCDPISEHNRLYWYRQTLGQGPEFLTYFQNEAQLEKSRLLSDRFSAERPKGSFSTLEIQRTEQGDSAMYLCASSLAGARYEQYFGPGTRLTVT.